This TCR beta chain was recovered during a study of Graves' ophthalmopathy and Graves' hyperthyroidism. Study as a whole: No treatment had been given when peripheral blood was collected at initial diagnosis.

Ophthalmopathy donors' eye disease showed moderate-to-severe activity, CAS of at least 3, NOSPECS of at least 4 and duration under 3 months. RNA transcripts were the template, and TCR beta CDR3 regions were amplified from them. HTBI primers were used in a first-round RT-PCR, which preceded a second-round multiplex PCR. TCRdb re-analysed the multiplex PCR reads in MiXCR, keeping a single row per CDR3 protein. The data show about 150,000 distinct CDR3 sequences, with roughly 37% seen just once and approximately 5.5% held by the top ten. Overall study findings and caveats: Forecasting of ophthalmopathy progression by the model achieved 70.59% sensitivity and roughly 72% specificity.

This clonotype was observed at least ten times. Its cognate antigen is unknown. This CDR3 has 15 amino acids. The V end was cut by 4 bases, the J end by 1 base, with 14 bases between. Per germline, CDR1 DFQATT and CDR2 SNEGSKA (reference sequence). V gene TRBV20-1 combines with J gene TRBJ1-5; D call uncertain. Sequenced sample: peripheral blood. This clonotype was obtained from a middle-aged woman with Graves' ophthalmopathy. The DNA of the CDR3 is TGCAGTGCTACACCAGTTCGGGGAAGCAATCAGCCCCAGCATTTT. This encodes CSATPVRGSNQPQHF.